The rows below give T cell receptor beta chains drawn from one sample of a study of control samples from healthy donors and cancer patients. The assay was immunoSEQ multiplex PCR, and TCRdb's table has in-frame clones only and misses some. Here the sample spans 100,000 to 120,000 clones, over 75% being singletons. Sequenced input: PBMCs. The receptor source for this set is an older woman with lung cancer. CDR3s include the opening cysteine and the closing phenylalanine or tryptophan. D genes are given only for firm matches. The size entry is marked missing in some rows and otherwise reads once, few, many or a size class.

V gene,D gene,J gene,clone size,CDR3 DNA,CDR3 protein
TRBV12-3/TRBV12-4,NA,TRBJ1-1,few,TGTGCCAGCAGTCCTCGGGTGTACACTGAAGCTTTCTTT,CASSPRVYTEAFF
TRBV19,NA,TRBJ1-5,NA,TGTGCCAGTAGTAGGGCCATCGACAGAAATAGCAATCAGCCCCAGCATTTT,CASSRAIDRNSNQPQHF
TRBV4-3,NA,TRBJ2-5,NA,TGCGCCAGCAGCCTGGGGGCAGGGGAAGAGACCCAGTACTTC,CASSLGAGEETQYF
TRBV28,NA,TRBJ1-1,NA,TGTGCCAGCAAGGTTCTATGGAACACTGAAGCTTTCTTT,CASKVLWNTEAFF
TRBV4-1,TRBD1,TRBJ2-7,NA,TGCGCCAGCAGCCAAGATGAGACAGGGGTGAAGCGGGAGCAGTACTTC,CASSQDETGVKREQYF
TRBV5-4,NA,TRBJ1-1,NA,TGTGCCAGCAGCTCCAGAAACACTGAAGCTTTCTTT,CASSSRNTEAFF
TRBV13,TRBD1,TRBJ1-1,NA,TGTGCCAGCAGCCCACAGGACAGGGTGGGCACTGAAGCTTTCTTT,CASSPQDRVGTEAFF
TRBV11-1,NA,TRBJ2-7,NA,TGTGCCAGCAGCGGGCCGCTATCCTACGAGCAGTACTTC,CASSGPLSYEQYF
TRBV24-1,NA,TRBJ2-7,NA,TGTGCCACCAGTGAAGACAGTTACGAGCAGTACTTC,CATSEDSYEQYF
TRBV9,NA,TRBJ2-1,NA,TGTGCCAGCAGCGCTCAACAAGGAGGGGGGAGCTCCTACAATGAGCAGTTCTTC,CASSAQQGGGSSYNEQFF
TRBV6-1,NA,TRBJ2-1,NA,TGTGCCAGCAGTGAAGTGCTTCACAATGAGCAGTTCTTC,CASSEVLHNEQFF
TRBV27,TRBD2,TRBJ2-6,NA,TGTGCCAGCAGTTTATCCCCCACCCCGGGGGGCTCTGGGGCCAACGTCCTGACTTTC,CASSLSPTPGGSGANVLTF
TRBV10-3,TRBD1,TRBJ2-1,NA,TGTGCCATCACCCCCTCGACCGGACAGGGACCCAACAATGAGCAGTTCTTC,CAITPSTGQGPNNEQFF
TRBV5-4,NA,TRBJ1-6,NA,TGTGCCAGCAGCTTACGGGACAATAATTCACCCCTCCACTTT,CASSLRDNNSPLHF
TRBV18,NA,TRBJ1-2,NA,TGTGCCAGCTCACCCCGGGACCGCCTAAGGGATGGCTACACCTTC,CASSPRDRLRDGYTF
TRBV9,TRBD2,TRBJ2-1,NA,TGTGCCAGCAGCGACGGGGGGGCCGCCTACAATGAGCAGTTCTTC,CASSDGGAAYNEQFF
TRBV18,TRBD1,TRBJ1-3,NA,TGTGCCAGCTCAACCTCACAGGGGGCTGGAAACACCATATATTTT,CASSTSQGAGNTIYF
TRBV7-2,TRBD1,TRBJ2-5,once,TGTGCCAGCACCTTGAGACAGGGGACTGGGGAGACCCAGTACTTC,CASTLRQGTGETQYF
TRBV6-1,NA,TRBJ1-2,NA,TGTGCCAGCAGTGAAGGGAGGGCGGCTAACTATGGCTACACCTTC,CASSEGRAANYGYTF
TRBV5-5,TRBD1,TRBJ2-7,NA,TGTGCCAGCAGCTCCGTACAGGGGGCTTTGTACGAGCAGTACTTC,CASSSVQGALYEQYF
TRBV7-9,TRBD1,TRBJ1-2,NA,TGTGCCAGCAGTTCATTATTGCAGGGGGATGGCTACACCTTC,CASSSLLQGDGYTF
TRBV12-5,NA,TRBJ2-7,NA,TGTGCTAGTGGTTTGGCCTACGGTGAGGAAAACTACGAGCAGTACTTC,CASGLAYGEENYEQYF
TRBV2,NA,TRBJ1-2,NA,TGTGCCAGCAGTCCCACTGGGGCAGAAGGCTACACCTTC,CASSPTGAEGYTF
TRBV29-1,NA,TRBJ2-3,NA,TGCAGCGTGGCCATGGGGGCGCAGTTAGGAGATACGCAGTATTTT,CSVAMGAQLGDTQYF
TRBV9,NA,TRBJ2-3,NA,TGTGCCAGCAGCAACCTAGTTTCAGATACGCAGTATTTT,CASSNLVSDTQYF
TRBV11-2,TRBD1,TRBJ2-7,NA,TGTGCCAGCAGATTGGGACAGGGTAGCGAGCAGTACTTC,CASRLGQGSEQYF
TRBV20-1,NA,TRBJ2-1,NA,TGCAGTGCTAGAGGGGACGTTGAGCAGTTCTTC,CSARGDVEQFF
TRBV7-2,NA,TRBJ2-3,NA,TGTGCCAGCAGCCCGGCCGGGGATACGCAGTATTTT,CASSPAGDTQYF
TRBV10-3,NA,TRBJ1-2,NA,TGTGCCATCAGTGAGTCGACGGGGGGGGTTGGCTACACCTTC,CAISESTGGVGYTF
TRBV5-1,NA,TRBJ2-3,once,TGCGCCAGCAGCTCGGCGGGACCCCCCACAGATACGCAGTATTTT,CASSSAGPPTDTQYF
TRBV6-5,TRBD1,TRBJ1-2,NA,TGTGCCAGTAAAGACAGGGCGGGCCTCTATGGCTACACCTTC,CASKDRAGLYGYTF
TRBV29-1,TRBD1,TRBJ1-1,NA,TGCAGCGTTGGACCGGGACAGGGGCGGAACACTGAAGCTTTCTTT,CSVGPGQGRNTEAFF
TRBV6-5,NA,TRBJ1-1,NA,TGTGCCAGCAGTTTCCAGGGTAAGGGTGAAGCTTTCTTT,CASSFQGKGEAFF
TRBV19,NA,TRBJ2-5,NA,TGTGCCAGTAAGAGGCGGGGTCCCCAAGAGACCCAGTACTTC,CASKRRGPQETQYF
TRBV7-6,NA,TRBJ1-1,NA,TGTGCCAGCAGCTCTGCTGAAGCTTTCTTT,CASSSAEAFF
TRBV6-5,TRBD2,TRBJ2-5,NA,TGTGCCAGCAGCCCGGGACTAGCAGAGACCCAGTACTTC,CASSPGLAETQYF
TRBV6-6,NA,TRBJ1-2,NA,TGTGCCAGCAGGGTGGGAGGGGAAAACTATGGCTACACCTTC,CASRVGGENYGYTF
TRBV5-1,NA,TRBJ2-6,NA,TGCGCCAGCAGCTTGGGCGGCCTAGACTCTGGGGCCAACGTCCTGACTTTC,CASSLGGLDSGANVLTF
TRBV7-8,TRBD1,TRBJ1-5,NA,TGTGCCAGCAGCTTAGGGGTGACAGGGTCCCAGCCCCAGCATTTT,CASSLGVTGSQPQHF
TRBV9,NA,TRBJ1-4,NA,TGTGCCAGCAGCGTAGCTGTGGCAGGGTACGGCAAACTGTTTTTT,CASSVAVAGYGKLFF
TRBV19,NA,TRBJ1-1,NA,TGTGCCAGCTCACCGGGCCAACTCAACACTGAAGCTTTCTTT,CASSPGQLNTEAFF
TRBV6-6,TRBD1,TRBJ1-2,NA,TGTGCCAGCAGCCCGGGACAGGGGGCGGGTGGCTACACCTTC,CASSPGQGAGGYTF